This entry is about one TCR beta chain. This sample is drawn from a study of blood T cell repertoires in COVID-19. About the study: There were acute and convalescent COVID-19 samples, and they came from the United States, Italy and Spain. The analysed material was cDNA or gDNA that came from T cells, B-cell-depleted T cells, or PBMCs.

Germline CDR1 MNHEY, CDR2 SVGEGT. V dropped 4 bases and J dropped 8; count of bases not matched to a gene: 2. The CDR3 has 13 amino acids. Here immunoSEQ multiplex PCR was the method, and the copy in TCRdb shows in-frame clones only, minus some. This sample has tens of thousands of clones; approximately 89% occur once, and the top ten carry 9% to 15%. The sample comprised peripheral blood. The rearrangement links TRBV6-2 or TRBV6-3 to TRBJ1-6; 7 nucleotides align to TRBD1. This clonotype was sampled from a man in his sixties or seventies with active or convalescent COVID-19. CDR3 residues: CASSSQGDSPLHF. DNA of the CDR3: TGTGCCAGCAGTTCGCAGGGGGATTCACCCCTCCACTTT.